This TCR beta chain originates from a study of technical replicates of blood from a few donors. The CDR3 totals 13 residues. V lost 5 bases and J 5 bases, leaving 9 bases between the germline ends. CDR1 is LNHDA and CDR2 is SQIVND in the germline V gene (reference sequence). Only in-frame clones appear in the TCRdb table, and some are missing; sequencing was by immunoSEQ multiplex PCR. The table records 10,000 or so clones, 93% of them present only once. The gene calls are TRBV19 and TRBJ2-2, with D unclear. Sequencing was carried out using PBMCs. The TCR originated in a human donor in good health. In DNA form, the CDR3 reads TGTGCCAGTAGTCCGACTGGGACCGGGGAGCTGTTTTTT. Protein: CASSPTGTGELFF.